The clone carrying this TCR beta chain has at least ten counts. This entry comes from a study of low-dose radiotherapy and immunotherapy resistance in tumors. TRAV- and TRBV-specific primers were used for first-strand cDNA, which covered alpha and beta chains. TCR amplification involved around 22 PCR cycles with a constant-region primer and V-primer adapter. TCRdb re-called the reads through MiXCR, storing one row per CDR3 protein. Among about 64,000 distinct CDR3 sequences listed, about 25% were seen once. V trimming: 5 bases; J trimming: 4 bases; junction bases outside the gene matches: 8. This CDR3 has 15 residues. Germline V gene sequence: CDR1 LNHDA, CDR2 SQIVND (reference sequence). The time point is: before trial treatment.

This receptor was identified in a male donor with rectosigmoid adenocarcinoma. The sequenced sample was PBMCs, obtained before treatment. The gene calls are TRBV19 and TRBJ1-1; 9 bases agree with TRBD1. This chain's CDR3 is CASSPRDRVSTEAFF. As DNA, the CDR3 is TGTGCCAGTAGTCCGAGGGACAGGGTTAGCACTGAAGCTTTCTTT.